This T cell receptor (beta chain) was recovered during a study of OX40 agonist ivuxolimab in advanced cancers. V gave up 5 bases and J gave up 8 bases; unmatched junction bases: 9. The CDR3 covers 15 residues. Germline V gene data show CDR1 as SGHTA and CDR2 as FQGTGA. Assay: immunoSEQ multiplex PCR; the TCRdb copy retains only in-frame clones and omits some. The sample has some 19,000 clones; around 81% are singletons. The chain combines TRBV7-3 with TRBJ2-1; 10 bases match TRBD2. This TCR derives from an adult with an advanced solid tumor such as melanoma, head and neck, liver or kidney cancer. The material sequenced was CD4+ or CD8+ T cells sorted from blood, taken in a trial of the OX40 agonist ivuxolimab. The CDR3 is CASSVVSGRAYEQFF. CDR3 coding DNA: TGTGCCAGCAGCGTAGTAAGCGGGAGGGCCTATGAGCAGTTCTTC.